This is a list of T cell receptor beta chains from one sample in a study of vaccination effects on CD4 cells after COVID-19. The antigens these receptors bind are not known. Produced via immunoSEQ multiplex PCR; TCRdb's table is partial and in-frame only. The table lists roughly 70,000 clones, about 80% of them singletons. The material was CD4+ T cells from PBMCs cultured with HCoV-OC43 spike peptides, obtained after COVID-19 vaccination. Every receptor here comes from a human donor who received a COVID-19 vaccine. CDR3s include the opening cysteine and the closing phenylalanine or tryptophan.

v_call	j_call	cdr3_aa
TRBV23-1	TRBJ2-3	CATDGNSTDTQYF
TRBV5-1	TRBJ2-5	CASSLRESGWRETQYF
TRBV6-5	TRBJ1-5	CASGPWGRAQHF
TRBV30	TRBJ2-1	CAWSAAFRHNEQFF
TRBV9	TRBJ1-3	CASSVGYSGNTIYF
TRBV7-9	TRBJ2-5	CASSLRGTYQETQYF
TRBV12-3/TRBV12-4	TRBJ1-2	CASSLFAGDGYTF
TRBV15	TRBJ1-1	CATRNRVLTEAFF
TRBV30	TRBJ2-5	CAWSGGFETQYF
TRBV7-2	TRBJ2-3	CASSVGGADTQYF
TRBV30	TRBJ2-1	CAWSQGQANNEQFF
TRBV13	TRBJ1-1	CASSLQGVNTEAFF
TRBV19	TRBJ2-1	CASSKWDRVYNEQFF
TRBV9	TRBJ2-4	CASTGGPGGENIQYF
TRBV11-1	TRBJ2-3	CASSLPSETDTQYF
TRBV20-1	TRBJ2-5	CSASHGTAQETQYF
TRBV5-5	TRBJ1-1	CASSKGPSMNTEAFF
TRBV7-8	TRBJ2-2	CASSLYRGHDTGELFF
TRBV7-3	TRBJ2-2	CASSFLGPTGELFF
TRBV5-4	TRBJ2-5	CASSLWRDGETQYF
TRBV9	TRBJ2-5	CASGPGTTQETQYF
TRBV2	TRBJ2-4	CASSATSGGVNIQYF
TRBV12-5	TRBJ1-2	CASGFPRGGYTF
TRBV19	TRBJ1-5	CASSIGTNFNQPQHF
TRBV6-5	TRBJ2-5	CASKGRYAGETQYF